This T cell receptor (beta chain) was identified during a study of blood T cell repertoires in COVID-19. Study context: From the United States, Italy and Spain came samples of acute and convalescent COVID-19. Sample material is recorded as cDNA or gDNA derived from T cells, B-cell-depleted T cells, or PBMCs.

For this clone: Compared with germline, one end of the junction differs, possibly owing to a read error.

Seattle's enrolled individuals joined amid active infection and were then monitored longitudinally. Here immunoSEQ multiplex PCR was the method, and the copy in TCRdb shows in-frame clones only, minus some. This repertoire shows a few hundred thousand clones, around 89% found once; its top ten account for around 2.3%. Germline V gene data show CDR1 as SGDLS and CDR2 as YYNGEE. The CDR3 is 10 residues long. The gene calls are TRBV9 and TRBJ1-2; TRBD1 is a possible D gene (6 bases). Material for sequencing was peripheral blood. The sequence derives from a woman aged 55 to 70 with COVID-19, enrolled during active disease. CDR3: CASSGNREFF. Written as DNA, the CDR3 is TGTGCCAGCAGCGGTAACAGGGAGTTCTTC.